This section outlines one T cell receptor beta chain sequence together with its context. This clone appeared a few times. Its antigen is unknown. No clone much larger than this one lies a single base away; base qualities are absent. This entry belongs to a study of TIL therapy for anti-PD-1-resistant metastatic lung cancer (dated by TCRdb to about 2021). With regard to the full study: Before any PD-1/PD-L1 blockade was given, tumors were harvested, nivolumab was then administered, and patients who progressed went on to receive lymphodepletion, an infusion of expanded TIL, and IL-2. Enrolled patients had a median age of about 50 years (range 38-75) and a median tumor PD-L1 proportion score of around 6%. The cohort was composed predominantly of lung adenocarcinoma, with four EGFR-mutant and two ALK-rearranged tumors included, and half of patients were identified as current or former smokers. Across the cohort, whole-exome sequencing showed a median non-synonymous tumor mutation burden of approximately 1.5 mutations per megabase. Tumor and peripheral blood T cell receptor beta sequencing was used to track clonotypes across tumor, expanded TIL product and serial blood samples.

V was cut back by 3 bases and J by 6 bases, leaving a gap of 3 bases between them. Including the terminal cysteine and phenylalanine, the CDR3 comprises 10 residues. Only the CDR3 portion is preserved as DNA: 30 bases, with reading frame beginning at the first base. The germline V gene encodes CDR1 SGHAT and CDR2 FQNNGV. Interpreted using the paper, the time point label stands for: pre-treatment sample, taken before nivolumab and TIL therapy. Between October 2017 and early 2020, a dual-center phase I trial enrolled adults who had stage 4 NSCLC. Samples came from a single-arm, open-label phase I trial of tumor-infiltrating lymphocyte therapy with nivolumab in advanced non-small cell lung cancer. Blood mononuclear cells were isolated from EDTA tubes by Ficoll gradient and were snap-frozen as pellets, and DNA was extracted with a Qiagen mini-prep kit. Here is what the overall study found, with its caveats: The baseline peripheral repertoire was partially replaced by infused TIL clonotypes, which then decayed over months, and persistence showed no apparent association with response. The cohort was highly selected, including more treatment-naive, never-smoker and oncogene-addicted patients than is typical, which limits generalizability. The study protocol defined all tumor marker inferences as exploratory.

The immunoSEQ v3 hsTCRB kit was used to amplify TCR beta CDR3 regions from genomic DNA through bias-controlled multiplex PCR. TCR libraries were sequenced on an Illumina NextSeq 500 to roughly 2 million read pairs for survey level or 5-6 million for deep level. From the authors' description of their analysis: V, D and J genes were assigned, non-productive sequences were removed, and clonality was reported by immunoSEQ Analyzer software. Repertoires of infused TIL and blood were compared using productive Simpson clonality and the Morisita overlap index of productive TRB rearrangements. Absolute clonotype counts in blood were estimated by multiplying the lymphocyte count by the CD3+ fraction and by the productive frequency of the clone. TCRdb holds this immuneACCESS table with in-frame rearrangements only. Some clones are missing; in checked studies, unresolved V genes explain under half, and the rest has no known cause. For V, J and clone size, that table is used; D and trimming come from the DNA. The sample yields 18,000 or so clones; around four fifths were counted once. About 2% of the sample comes from the top ten.

The receptor's source is a person aged 25-79 years with non-small cell lung cancer. This specimen was blood, taken at baseline. The chain uses TRBV11-2 and TRBJ2-7; there is no confident call for the D gene. The CDR3 sequence is CASSFSEQYF. The nucleotide sequence reads TGTGCCAGCAGCTTTAGCGAGCAGTACTTC.